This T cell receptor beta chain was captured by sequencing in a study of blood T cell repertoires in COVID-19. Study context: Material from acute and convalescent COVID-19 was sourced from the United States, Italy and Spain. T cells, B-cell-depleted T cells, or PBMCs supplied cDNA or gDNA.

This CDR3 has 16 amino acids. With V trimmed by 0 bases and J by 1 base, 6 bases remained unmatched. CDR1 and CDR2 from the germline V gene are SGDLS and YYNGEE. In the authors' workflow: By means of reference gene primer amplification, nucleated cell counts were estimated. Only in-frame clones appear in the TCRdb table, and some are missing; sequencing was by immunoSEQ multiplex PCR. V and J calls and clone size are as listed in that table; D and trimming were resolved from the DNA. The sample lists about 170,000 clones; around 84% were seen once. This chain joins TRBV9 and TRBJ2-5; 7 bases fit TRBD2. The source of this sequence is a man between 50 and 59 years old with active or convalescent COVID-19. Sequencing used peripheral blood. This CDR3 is CASSVGRGGSQETQYF. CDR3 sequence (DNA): TGTGCCAGCAGCGTAGGAAGGGGAGGGAGCCAAGAGACCCAGTACTTC.